This T cell receptor beta chain derives from a study of lymphopenia after photon versus proton radiotherapy. The assay was immunoSEQ multiplex PCR, and TCRdb's table has in-frame clones only and misses some. The table lists roughly 41,000 clones, approximately 87% of them singletons. The CDR3 is made up of 15 amino acids. The J segment lost 3 bases and the V segment lost 5 bases, leaving 7 bases of the junction unmatched. CDR1 and CDR2 (germline): MNHEY, SMNVEV (reference sequence). The sample here was peripheral blood, taken from a patient treated with photon-based radiotherapy. The clonotype originates from a man over 45 with gastric cancer. The V gene is TRBV27, the J gene TRBJ2-7; 10 bases align to TRBD1. The CDR3 protein is CASSPSRDRGYEQYF. CDR3 sequence (DNA): TGTGCCAGCAGTCCTTCCCGGGACAGGGGCTACGAGCAGTACTTC.